Included here is one T cell receptor beta chain sequence, with context. Its antigen is as yet unknown. The data stem from a study of cytomegalovirus exposure and HLA in healthy donors. The V and J ends lost 2 bases and 4 bases respectively, with 20 bases between them. The CDR3 spans 17 residues. The germline CDR1 and CDR2 sequences are SGHTA and FQGNSA. Points from the study as a whole: The majority of TCR sequences were rare, yet some public TCRs appeared in many donors. There were a few CMV-associated chains whose specificity for CMV antigens was confirmed in vitro.

13 Jbeta primers and 60 Vbeta primers were used for the PCR. Assay: immunoSEQ multiplex PCR; the TCRdb copy retains only in-frame clones and omits some. The repertoire table contains fewer than 150,000 clones. Material for sequencing was PBMCs. This clonotype originated in a man between 18 and 29 years old in good health and CMV-seronegative. The chain uses TRBV7-2 and TRBJ1-2; weak D call: TRBD1 (6 bases). The CDR3 nucleotides read TGTGCCAGCAGCTTAAGGGACATGTGGACGAGGGGCTATGGCTACACCTTC. Protein product: CASSLRDMWTRGYGYTF.